A single sample gave rise to the 31 T cell receptor beta chains below, sequenced in a study of Ad26.COV2.S vaccination and SARS-CoV-2 variants. The treatment here: around 19 received Ad26.COV2.S at low or high dose, single or two shots; a few received placebo; per-sample allocation not given. Sampling was performed 63 days after the first vaccine or placebo injection. The assay was immunoSEQ multiplex PCR, and TCRdb's table has in-frame clones only and misses some. The profile covers about 350,000 clones, with around 83% appearing a single time and 3.3% taken by the ten largest. This specimen was peripheral blood, taken in a trial of Ad26.COV2.S vaccine versus placebo. Receptors were obtained from a person aged 18-60 years who received the Ad26.COV2.S COVID-19 vaccine or a placebo.

J is TRBJ2-5 and V is TRBV3-1 (or the pseudogene TRBV3-2); D might be TRBD1 or TRBD2, each matching 5 bases. The V end was cut by 3 bases, the J end by 7 bases, with 9 bases between. Germline values: CDR1 LGHDT, CDR2 YNNKEL (reference sequence). The CDR3 length is 12 residues. The CDR3 reads CASSHGAGTQYF. In nucleotides, the CDR3 is TGTGCCAGCAGCCATGGGGCGGGGACCCAGTACTTC.

This chain links TRBV6-5 with TRBJ2-7; TRBD2 aligns across 15 bases. This CDR3 contains 15 residues. Germline CDR1 is MNHEY and CDR2 is SVGAGI. With 5 bases clipped from V and 7 bases from J, the junction kept 6 bases outside the gene matches. CDR3 protein: CASSRPGLAGGEQYF. The CDR3 region has the DNA TGTGCCAGCAGTCGACCGGGACTAGCGGGGGGAGAGCAGTACTTC.

The sample holds one count of this clone. This chain uses TRBV19 with TRBJ1-5; weak D call: TRBD1 (5 bases). The germline gives CDR1 LNHDA, CDR2 SQIVND (reference sequence). The CDR3 has 17 residues. The V gene lost 1 base and the J gene lost 5 bases, with 18 bases spanning the gap. The CDR3 bases are TGTGCCAGTAGTATAGTCGGGGTGCGGCAGGGTGATCAGCCCCAGCATTTT. As protein: CASSIVGVRQGDQPQHF.

This chain links TRBV10-3 with TRBJ2-1; TRBD2 matches at 13 bases. The CDR3 consists of 15 residues. Losses at the gene ends were 8 bases for V and 10 bases for J; bases not matched to a gene: 11. Germline CDR1 ENHRY, CDR2 SYGVKD. The DNA for the CDR3 is TGTGCCATCCTAGACGGACTAGCGGGAGCTTCCGAGCAGTTCTTC. Encoded protein: CAILDGLAGASEQFF.

CDR3: CASTPGGQRSYEQYF. CDR3 bases: TGTGCCAGCACCCCCGGCGGACAGCGGTCCTACGAGCAGTACTTC. This chain links TRBV5-4 with TRBJ2-7, with D possibly matching TRBD1 (6 bases). With 6 bases removed from V and 1 base from J, the gap between germline ends came to 17 bases. In germline, CDR1 is SGHNT, CDR2 YYREEE (reference sequence). The CDR3 has 15 residues.

This chain connects TRBV7-9 to TRBJ2-3; D may be TRBD1 (6 bases). The CDR3 covers 17 residues. The germline gives CDR1 SEHNR, CDR2 FQNEAQ (reference sequence). V lost 5 bases to trimming and J lost 3 bases, with 21 bases between them. DNA of the CDR3: TGTGCCAGCAGCCAGAAGTCGGGACACAGTAGGACAGATACGCAGTATTTT. Translating it yields CASSQKSGHSRTDTQYF.

The gene calls are TRBV1 and TRBJ2-1; the table's D call, TRBD2, was not checked against the DNA. TRBV1 is a listed pseudogene. The CDR3 totals 14 residues. DNA of the CDR3: TGCACCAGCAGGCGGTACCTAGCGGGTAATGAGCAGTTCTTC. Protein: CTSRRYLAGNEQFF.

This chain links TRBV4-3 with TRBJ1-6; no clear D gene. Trimming stripped 0 bases from V and 10 bases from J, with 16 bases between. The germline V gene encodes CDR1 LGHNA and CDR2 YSLEER. The CDR3 has 16 residues. CDR3 nucleotide sequence: TGCGCCAGCAGCCAAGATGCGGGGAGCGGGATCTCACCCCTCCACTTT. Residues: CASSQDAGSGISPLHF.

The chain combines TRBV5-4 with TRBJ1-2; no definite D call. CDR3 length equals 14 residues. Between the trimmed V and J ends, which lost 0 bases and 3 bases, there was a span of 9 bases. Germline CDR1 and CDR2: SGHNT and YYREEE (reference sequence). CDR3 region: CASSLVAVDYGYTF. DNA of the CDR3: TGTGCCAGCAGCTTGGTGGCAGTGGACTATGGCTACACCTTC.

V is TRBV5-6 and J is TRBJ2-6; no firm D call. The CDR3 consists of 15 residues. Germline V lookup: CDR1 SGHDT, CDR2 YYEEEE. The V and J ends lost 2 bases and 1 base respectively, with 7 bases between them. The CDR3 sequence: CASSFEVSGANVLTF. DNA for the CDR3: TGTGCCAGCAGCTTTGAAGTTTCTGGGGCCAACGTCCTGACTTTC. The full variable domain, rest sourced from reference TRBV5-6 and TRBJ2-6, is DAGVTQSPTHLIKTRGQQVTLRCSPKSGHDTVSWYQQALGQGPQFIFQYYEEEERQRGNFPDRFSGHQFPNYSSELNVNALLLGDSALYLCASSFEVSGANVLTFGAGSRLTVL.

The chain employs TRBV7-2 and TRBJ2-5, with 8 bases identical to TRBD2. V shed 6 bases and J 5 bases; nucleotides not matched to a gene: 20. The CDR3 totals 18 residues. The germline CDR1 and CDR2 sequences are SGHTA and FQGNSA. As DNA, the CDR3 is TGTGCCAGCAGTCGTCGGGTCGTTTTCGGGGGGGCCTTGGAGACCCAGTACTTC. This gives the protein CASSRRVVFGGALETQYF.

J is TRBJ2-7 and V is TRBV27, with unresolved D. V was clipped by 7 bases and J by 2 bases, with 15 bases between them. This CDR3 comprises 14 residues. Germline CDR1 is MNHEY and CDR2 is SMNVEV (reference sequence). CDR3 nucleotide sequence: TGTGCCAGCAACCCCGCGGACGCAGCCTACGAGCAGTACTTC. Amino acids: CASNPADAAYEQYF.

This clone has just a few counts. This chain uses TRBV28 with TRBJ1-2; D unclear. Trimming cost V 6 bases and J 2 bases, with 10 bases left between them. The germline V gene has CDR1 MDHEN and CDR2 SYDVKM. The CDR3 contains 13 residues. The CDR3 sequence is CASSSTKNYGYTF. Here the CDR3 DNA reads TGTGCCAGCAGCTCTACAAAAAACTATGGCTACACCTTC.

This clone was seen only once. In nucleotides, the CDR3 is TGTGCCAGCAGCGCGTACGGGGTAGAAACAGATACGCAGTATTTT. Encoded protein: CASSAYGVETDTQYF. The chain recombines TRBV9 with TRBJ2-3; possibly TRBD2 for D (5 bases). The CDR3 has 15 amino acids. Trimming stripped 3 bases from V and 3 bases from J, with 14 bases between. Germline loops: CDR1 SGDLS, CDR2 YYNGEE. The variable domain in full, with the rest retrieved from reference TRBV9 and TRBJ2-3, is DSGVTQTPKHLITATGQRVTLRCSPRSGDLSVYWYQQSLDQGLQFLIQYYNGEERAKGNILERFSAQQFPDLHSELNLSSLELGDSALYFCASSAYGVETDTQYFGPGTRLTVL.

The chain has TRBV5-1 and TRBJ1-4, with no clear D. This CDR3 has 15 residues. Trimming cost V 4 bases and J 4 bases, with 14 bases left between them. The germline CDR1 and CDR2 sequences are SGHRS and YFSETQ. The CDR3 loop is CASSLMGRDNEKLFF. The CDR3 DNA reads as TGCGCCAGCAGCCTGATGGGGAGGGATAATGAAAAACTGTTTTTT. Looking up the rest from reference TRBV5-1 and TRBJ1-4 gives the full variable domain: KAGVTQTPRYLIKTRGQQVTLSCSPISGHRSVSWYQQTPGQGLQFLFEYFSETQRNKGNFPGRFSGRQFSNSRSEMNVSTLELGDSALYLCASSLMGRDNEKLFFGSGTQLSVL.

The chain combines TRBV27 with TRBJ2-2; D is perhaps TRBD2 (6 bases). The germline V gene has CDR1 MNHEY and CDR2 SMNVEV (reference sequence). V was trimmed by 5 bases and J by 0 bases, leaving 19 bases between them. This CDR3 is 18 amino acids long. CDR3 in DNA: TGTGCCAGCAGTCAACATACACCGGGACTTCCGAACACCGGGGAGCTGTTTTTT. It encodes CASSQHTPGLPNTGELFF.

The V gene is TRBV29-1, the J gene TRBJ2-3; a weak D match, TRBD2 (5 bases). Trimming shortened V by 6 bases and J by 1 base, and 8 bases separated the two germline ends. Germline-derived CDR1 and CDR2 are SQVTM and ANQGSEA. The CDR3 is made up of 12 amino acids. CDR3 bases: TGCAGCGTGGACTTTGGCACAGATACGCAGTATTTT. It codes for CSVDFGTDTQYF.

V and J are TRBV6-5 and TRBJ1-3; no clear D gene. The CDR3 sequence is 13 residues long. The V gene lost 7 bases and the J gene lost 0 bases, with 7 bases spanning the gap. CDR1 and CDR2 from the germline V gene are MNHEY and SVGAGI. CDR3 sequence reads: CASKISSGNTIYF. The CDR3, as DNA: TGTGCCAGCAAGATAAGCTCTGGAAACACCATATATTTT.

The chain recombines TRBV3-1 (or the pseudogene TRBV3-2) with TRBJ1-1; D is possibly TRBD1 (6 bases). V was trimmed by 0 bases and J by 0 bases, leaving 11 bases between them. This CDR3 has 16 residues. The V gene's germline CDR1 is LGHDT and CDR2 YNNKEL (reference sequence). DNA of the CDR3: TGTGCCAGCAGCCAAGATAAGGGGGAAATGAACACTGAAGCTTTCTTT. Amino acids: CASSQDKGEMNTEAFF.

The rearrangement joins TRBV25-1 to TRBJ2-7, with 8 bases lining up with TRBD1. V was pared by 4 bases and J by 7 bases, with 6 bases of the junction left unmatched. CDR1 MGHDK and CDR2 SYGVNS come from the germline V gene. This CDR3 has 13 amino acids. The CDR3 reads CASSGTGSEEQYF. The CDR3 nucleotides are TGTGCCAGCAGTGGGACAGGGTCGGAAGAGCAGTACTTC.

This chain links TRBV12-2 with TRBJ2-7. TRBV12-2 is a pseudogene segment. This CDR3 has 15 residues. The CDR3 loop is CASRSRTLSSYEQYF. CDR3 coding DNA: TGTGCAAGTCGCTCCCGGACCCTCAGCTCCTACGAGCAGTACTTC.

The chain couples TRBV7-8 to TRBJ2-7; possible D gene TRBD1, 6 bases. CDR1 SGHVS and CDR2 FQNEAQ come from the germline V gene. With 5 bases removed from V and 0 bases from J, the gap between germline ends came to 23 bases. The length of the CDR3 is 18 residues. CDR3 loop: CASSPPPWDKRSSYEQYF. The CDR3 DNA is TGTGCCAGCAGCCCTCCTCCCTGGGACAAAAGGAGCTCCTACGAGCAGTACTTC.

This chain links TRBV2 with TRBJ1-2; a possible D gene is TRBD1 (6 bases). Germline V gene sequence: CDR1 SNHLY, CDR2 FYNNEI. The CDR3 is 16 residues long. V was cut by 6 bases and J by 3 bases, with 20 bases left in between. CDR3 sequence (DNA): TGTGCCAGCAGAGACCACAGGGCGCCAGCGGACTATGGCTACACCTTC. Amino acid sequence: CASRDHRAPADYGYTF.

The chain joins TRBV2 to TRBJ2-3, with unresolved D. The CDR3 runs 16 residues. V dropped 3 bases and J dropped 0 bases, with 13 bases sitting between them. Germline V gene sequence: CDR1 SNHLY, CDR2 FYNNEI. The CDR3 sequence: CASSEVNFYSTDTQYF. The CDR3 region has the DNA TGTGCCAGCAGTGAGGTGAATTTCTATAGCACAGATACGCAGTATTTT.

This clone is a singleton in its sample. V is TRBV20-1 and J is TRBJ1-5; D not certain. V lost 3 bases to trimming and J lost 3 bases, with 9 bases between them. Germline CDR1 and CDR2: DFQATT and SNEGSKA (reference sequence). The CDR3 runs 13 residues. The CDR3 region is CSASPEYNQPQHF. The CDR3 nucleotides are TGCAGTGCTAGTCCGGAATACAATCAGCCCCAGCATTTT.

J is TRBJ2-5 and V is TRBV5-4, with 8 bases that match TRBD2. Germline trimming cut 2 bases from V and 2 bases from J; bases unmatched to any gene: 5. Germline V CDR1 and CDR2: SGHNT, YYREEE (reference sequence). This CDR3 region has 15 residues. This chain's CDR3 is CASSLSGSWQETQYF. The DNA for the CDR3 is TGTGCCAGCAGCTTAAGCGGGAGTTGGCAAGAGACCCAGTACTTC.

CDR3 DNA: TGCGCCAGCAGCCTGGGACCTCGAAGTCCCTCGAGCTCCTACAATGAGCAGTTCTTC. Its protein is CASSLGPRSPSSSYNEQFF. V and J are TRBV4-1 and TRBJ2-1; perhaps D is TRBD1 or TRBD2 (5 bases each). V was cut by 4 bases and J by 0 bases, with 22 bases left in between. Germline-derived CDR1 and CDR2 are MGHRA and YSYEKL. The CDR3 length is 19 residues.

The chain joins TRBV19 to TRBJ2-7; D may be TRBD2 (5 bases). The CDR3 loop spans 15 amino acids. Trimming stripped 2 bases from V and 2 bases from J, with 13 bases between. Germline CDR1 and CDR2: LNHDA and SQIVND (reference sequence). In nucleotides, the CDR3 is TGTGCCAGTAGTATATCTTACGCGGGCACCTACGAGCAGTACTTC. Amino acid sequence: CASSISYAGTYEQYF.

The chain is built from TRBV4-1 and TRBJ1-3; 7 nucleotides agree with TRBD1. The CDR3 contains 15 residues. Germline CDR1 reads MGHRA; CDR2 reads YSYEKL. With 1 base clipped from V and 3 bases from J, the junction kept 3 bases outside the gene matches. The CDR3 sequence: CASSQATGVGNTIYF. For the CDR3, the DNA is TGCGCCAGCAGCCAAGCTACAGGGGTTGGAAACACCATATATTTT.

V usage is TRBV29-1 and J usage is TRBJ2-1; 9 bases agree with TRBD2. Trimming took 4 bases from V and 5 from J; bases not matched to a gene: 9. Germline-derived CDR1 and CDR2 are SQVTM and ANQGSEA. CDR3 length: 15 amino acids. The CDR3 protein is CSVAFRLAENNEQFF. DNA for the CDR3: TGCAGCGTTGCTTTCCGACTAGCGGAGAACAATGAGCAGTTCTTC.

This rearrangement joins TRBV5-5 to TRBJ1-2; no reliable D call. Germline loops: CDR1 SGHKS, CDR2 YYEKEE (reference sequence). The CDR3 has 16 residues. With 0 bases removed from V and 4 bases from J, the gap between germline ends came to 16 bases. CDR3 sequence (DNA): TGTGCCAGCAGCTTGGACCCCTCGGCCCGAGTCTATGGCTACACCTTC. Its protein is CASSLDPSARVYGYTF.